The source of this TCR beta chain is a study of immune evolution from preneoplasia to lung adenocarcinoma. Study-wide context: HLA loss of heterozygosity: roughly 7.5% AIS, about 15% MIA, about 32% ADC, none AAH.

The ends lost 3 bases at V and 5 bases at J; junction bases unmatched: 9. CDR1 is MGHDK, CDR2 SYGVNS, per germline. This CDR3 contains 15 residues. TCRdb keeps only in-frame clones here, not all; method: immunoSEQ multiplex PCR. The sample shows roughly 4,200 clones, 75% to 85% of them seen only once. Histologic diagnosis was independently verified by two lung pathologists. The chain is built from TRBV25-1 and TRBJ1-2; TRBD1 agrees at 7 bases. The clonotype was recovered from a person aged 70 to 85 with invasive lung adenocarcinoma. Some clones in this sample may be carry-over from other donors' samples. Sequencing was carried out using FFPE invasive lung adenocarcinoma tissue. CDR3 DNA sequence: TGTGCCAGCAGTGACCGCGACAGGGAGGGGTATGGCTACACCTTC. Its protein product is CASSDRDREGYGYTF.